One sample yielded the 7 T cell receptor beta chains listed below, sequenced in a study of shared T cell receptors in the human thymus. TCRdb keeps only in-frame clones here, not all; method: immunoSEQ multiplex PCR. The data hold some 700,000 clones, with roughly 85% observed a single time. These sequences were also reported in another study, on human thymus T cells.

Material: thymocytes. These receptors were obtained from a girl under three years old with a congenital heart defect.

This chain connects TRBV27 to TRBJ1-6; TRBD1 matches at 7 bases. V lost 2 bases and J lost 8; bases outside the gene matches: 6. Germline V gene lookup returns CDR1 MNHEY and CDR2 SMNVEV (reference sequence). The length of the CDR3 is 15 residues. This chain's CDR3 is CASSLAWTGDSPLHF. CDR3 nucleotides: TGTGCCAGCAGTTTAGCCTGGACAGGAGATTCACCCCTCCACTTT.

This clone appeared a few times. The chain joins TRBV29-1 to TRBJ1-1; maybe TRBD1 (6 bases). CDR3 length: 13 residues. V was trimmed by 7 bases and J by 2 bases, leaving 14 bases between them. From germline, CDR1 is SQVTM and CDR2 ANQGSEA. The CDR3 spells CSALDRNNTEAFF. CDR3 nucleotides: TGCAGCGCCTTGGACAGAAACAACACTGAAGCTTTCTTT.

The count of this clone is one. The chain employs TRBV27 and TRBJ2-1; a possible D gene is TRBD2 (6 bases). Trimming cost V 0 bases and J 0 bases, with 15 bases left between them. The CDR3 totals 18 residues. Germline assignment: CDR1 MNHEY and CDR2 SMNVEV (reference sequence). The CDR3, as DNA: TGTGCCAGCAGTTTATCGATAGACGGGGGAAGCTCCTACAATGAGCAGTTCTTC. Translating it yields CASSLSIDGGSSYNEQFF.

The CDR3 DNA reads TGTGCCAGCAGCGCGCAGGGGGACACTGAAGCTTTCTTT. This encodes CASSAQGDTEAFF. This chain joins TRBV6-5 and TRBJ1-1; 7 positions agree with TRBD1. The germline CDR1 and CDR2 sequences are MNHEY and SVGAGI. The V and J ends lost 6 bases and 3 bases, in that order; junction bases with no gene match: 4. CDR3 size: 13 residues.

The chain combines TRBV15 with TRBJ2-3; tentative D call: TRBD2 (6 bases). The germline gives CDR1 LNHNV, CDR2 YYDKDF (reference sequence). The CDR3 sequence is 16 residues long. Trimming took 1 base from V and 3 from J, leaving 14 bases between them. The DNA of the CDR3 is TGTGCCACCAGCAGAGGAGGGGCGGGGCCGACAGATACGCAGTATTTT. Its protein is CATSRGGAGPTDTQYF.

The chain uses TRBV5-5 and TRBJ2-3, with unresolved D. This CDR3 is 12 amino acids long. In germline, CDR1 is SGHKS, CDR2 YYEKEE (reference sequence). Trimming cost V 2 bases and J 4 bases, with 5 bases left between them. The CDR3 protein is CASSFSPDTQYF. In nucleotides, the CDR3 is TGTGCCAGCAGCTTTAGCCCAGATACGCAGTATTTT.

V gene TRBV12-5 combines with J gene TRBJ1-1, with D possibly matching TRBD1 (5 bases). The CDR3 is 16 residues long. Germline CDR1 and CDR2: LGHNT and FRNRAP. V was shortened by 2 bases and J by 3 bases, with 16 bases between the two germline ends. The chain's CDR3 is CASGLSWGGKDTEAFF. The CDR3 bases are TGTGCTAGTGGTTTGTCCTGGGGGGGAAAAGACACTGAAGCTTTCTTT.